Shown below are 28 T cell receptor beta chains from a single sample sequenced in a study of T cell responses to AZD1222 COVID-19 vaccine. Data came from immunoSEQ multiplex PCR; TCRdb stores just in-frame clones and leaves some out. This sample has about 120,000 clones, with approximately 84% found just once. The specimen was peripheral blood, collected on day 0 of AZD1222 vaccination. The receptors here all came from an adult in good health.

V and J are TRBV18 and TRBJ2-7, with D possibly being TRBD1 (6 bases). The CDR3 is 15 residues long. With 0 bases removed from V and 4 bases from J, the gap between germline ends came to 13 bases. Germline CDR1 and CDR2: KGHSH and LQKENI. CDR3 DNA: TGTGCCAGCTCACCACCGTCAGGGGCCCCGTACGAGCAGTACTTC. Protein sequence: CASSPPSGAPYEQYF.

The chain links TRBV5-1 to TRBJ1-6, with unresolved D. The CDR3 loop spans 16 amino acids. Trimming removed 4 bases at V and 4 bases at J, with 15 bases between. Germline assignment: CDR1 SGHRS and CDR2 YFSETQ. CDR3 amino acids: CASSPGLQEYNSPLHF. CDR3 coding DNA: TGCGCCAGCAGCCCGGGTTTGCAGGAATATAATTCACCCCTCCACTTT.

In nucleotides, the CDR3 is TGTGCCAGCAGCCTACCAGACTCGTTAAGCTCCTACGAGCAGTACTTC. Translated, it gives CASSLPDSLSSYEQYF. This chain links TRBV5-6 with TRBJ2-7, with D uncertain. Germline V gene sequence: CDR1 SGHDT, CDR2 YYEEEE. There are 16 residues in the CDR3. V lost 4 bases and J 0 bases, leaving 17 bases between the germline ends.

The CDR3 nucleotides read TGTGCCAGCAGTTTTAGCGGCTTAGCCAAAAACATTCAGTACTTC. Amino acids: CASSFSGLAKNIQYF. The chain has TRBV6-2 or TRBV6-3 and TRBJ2-4; possible D gene TRBD2, 6 bases. V shed 4 bases and J shed 0 bases, with 10 bases lying between them. Per the germline V gene, CDR1 is MNHEY and CDR2 is SVGEGT. The CDR3 loop spans 15 amino acids.

This clone was observed a handful of times. The chain uses TRBV5-5 and TRBJ2-7; a possible D gene is TRBD2 (5 bases). The CDR3 covers 15 residues. Trimming took 4 bases from V and 0 from J, leaving 14 bases between them. Per germline, CDR1 SGHKS and CDR2 YYEKEE (reference sequence). The CDR3 coding sequence is TGTGCCAGCAGCCTAGCTTTCGGAAGCTCCTACGAGCAGTACTTC. It translates to CASSLAFGSSYEQYF.

The V and J genes are TRBV19 and TRBJ2-3, with TRBD1 as a possible D gene (5 bases). Germline CDR1 and CDR2: LNHDA and SQIVND (reference sequence). The CDR3 is 15 residues long. V gave up 3 bases and J gave up 4 bases, with 14 bases separating them. The CDR3 DNA follows: TGTGCCAGTAGTATGGGCAGGGTCGCTCCAGATACGCAGTATTTT. It yields the protein CASSMGRVAPDTQYF.

This clone was found a few times. This sequence joins TRBV25-1 and TRBJ1-4, with D possibly being TRBD1 (6 bases). The germline V gene encodes CDR1 MGHDK and CDR2 SYGVNS. This CDR3 has 15 amino acids. The V and J ends lost 1 base and 7 bases respectively, with 13 bases between them. The chain's CDR3 is CASSEWEGDGEKLFF. For the CDR3, the DNA is TGTGCCAGCAGTGAATGGGAGGGGGACGGTGAAAAACTGTTTTTT.

The chain is built from TRBV6-5 and TRBJ2-7; TRBD1 aligns across 9 bases. The junction had 3 bases not matched to a gene; V was cut back by 4 bases and J by 5 bases. The CDR3 covers 13 residues. Germline V gene lookup returns CDR1 MNHEY and CDR2 SVGAGI. The CDR3 nucleotides are TGTGCCAGCAGTTCACAGGGGGCCCACGAGCAGTACTTC. This translates into CASSSQGAHEQYF.

Only a few counts were recorded for this clone. CDR3 DNA: TGTGCCAGCAGCGTATCTAGCGGGAGCTTAAACACCGGGGAGCTGTTTTTT. Translation gives CASSVSSGSLNTGELFF. The chain has TRBV9 and TRBJ2-2, with 10 nucleotides matching TRBD2. The CDR3 loop spans 17 amino acids. Germline values: CDR1 SGDLS, CDR2 YYNGEE. V lost 1 base and J lost 2; bases outside the gene matches: 5.

Written as DNA, the CDR3 is TGTGCCAGCAGCTTACGACAGGGCTACGAGCAGTACTTC. It is translated as CASSLRQGYEQYF. The V and J genes are TRBV13 and TRBJ2-7; 7 nucleotides match TRBD1. Germline trimming cut 2 bases from V and 3 bases from J; bases unmatched to any gene: 1. Germline V CDR1 and CDR2: PRHDT, FYEKMQ (reference sequence). The CDR3 loop spans 13 amino acids.

The chain joins TRBV11-2 to TRBJ2-3, with D unresolved. This CDR3 is 14 amino acids long. V lost 2 bases to trimming and J lost 3 bases, with 9 bases between them. Germline V gene sequence: CDR1 SGHAT, CDR2 FQNNGV. The CDR3, as DNA: TGTGCCAGCAGCTTAAGGCCTCGTACAGATACGCAGTATTTT. This codes for CASSLRPRTDTQYF.

V gene TRBV5-1 combines with J gene TRBJ1-1, with TRBD1 matching 7 bases. This CDR3 comprises 13 residues. The V segment lost 0 bases and the J segment 8 bases; nucleotides outside the gene matches: 4. Germline-derived CDR1 and CDR2 are SGHRS and YFSETQ. CDR3 in DNA: TGCGCCAGCAGCTTGGAGTGGACAGGCGAAGCTTTCTTT. Its translation is CASSLEWTGEAFF. Filled out from reference TRBV5-1 and TRBJ1-1, the complete variable domain reads KAGVTQTPRYLIKTRGQQVTLSCSPISGHRSVSWYQQTPGQGLQFLFEYFSETQRNKGNFPGRFSGRQFSNSRSEMNVSTLELGDSALYLCASSLEWTGEAFFGQGTRLTVV.

The chain uses TRBV7-9 and TRBJ1-1; 7 nucleotides match TRBD1. The CDR3 runs 16 residues. After removal of 5 bases from V and 6 bases from J, the junction contained 15 bases not matched to a gene. Looked up from germline, CDR1 is SEHNR and CDR2 is FQNEAQ (reference sequence). The CDR3 sequence is CASSLSMTGRESEAFF. The CDR3 nucleotides are TGTGCCAGCAGCCTATCCATGACAGGGAGGGAATCTGAAGCTTTCTTT.

The V gene is TRBV27, the J gene TRBJ1-5; TRBD1 is a possible D gene (6 bases). V gave up 3 bases and J gave up 4 bases, with 7 bases separating them. Germline CDR1 MNHEY, CDR2 SMNVEV (reference sequence). The CDR3 is 13 residues long. The CDR3 protein is CASSFDRNQPQHF. The CDR3 DNA follows: TGTGCCAGCAGTTTCGACAGGAATCAGCCCCAGCATTTT.

This clone has just a few counts. The chain links TRBV4-1 to TRBJ2-2, with 7 positions matching TRBD2. This CDR3 is built from 15 residues. Looked up from germline, CDR1 is MGHRA and CDR2 is YSYEKL. Trimming at V came to 6 bases and at J to 5 bases, leaving 9 bases not matched to a gene. The CDR3 here is CASRSPGRGTGELFF. CDR3 bases: TGCGCCAGCAGGTCCCCAGGGAGGGGAACCGGGGAGCTGTTTTTT.

V is TRBV7-3 and J is TRBJ2-5, with 7 bases aligning to TRBD2. The V segment lost 4 bases and the J segment 4 bases; nucleotides outside the gene matches: 9. CDR1 SGHTA and CDR2 FQGTGA come from the germline V gene. The CDR3 contains 15 residues. CDR3 sequence: CASSSSGGGGETQYF. In nucleotides, the CDR3 is TGTGCCAGCAGCTCCTCTGGCGGGGGAGGAGAGACCCAGTACTTC.

V usage is TRBV6-5 and J usage is TRBJ2-1; 11 bases are shared with TRBD1. The germline V gene encodes CDR1 MNHEY and CDR2 SVGAGI. The CDR3 totals 15 residues. Germline trimming cut 7 bases from V and 4 bases from J; bases unmatched to any gene: 6. The chain's CDR3 is CASKSDRGHYNEQFF. As DNA, the CDR3 is TGTGCCAGCAAGTCGGACAGGGGGCATTACAATGAGCAGTTCTTC.

This clone has only one observation. V and J are TRBV5-1 and TRBJ2-7; the D is unclear. Trimming took 0 bases from V and 1 from J, leaving 11 bases between them. Germline-derived CDR1 and CDR2 are SGHRS and YFSETQ. The CDR3 contains 15 residues. In DNA form, the CDR3 reads TGCGCCAGCAGCTTGGGGGTTGGCCCTTCCTACGAGCAGTACTTC. Residues: CASSLGVGPSYEQYF.

The chain links TRBV30 to TRBJ2-3; D may match TRBD1 or TRBD2 (5 bases each). Germline V lookup: CDR1 GTSNPN, CDR2 SVGIG (reference sequence). The V gene lost 2 bases and the J gene lost 1 base, with 10 bases spanning the gap. The CDR3 has 14 residues. CDR3 region: CAWSPWGRTDTQYF. In DNA, the CDR3 is TGTGCCTGGAGTCCATGGGGACGCACAGATACGCAGTATTTT.

The chain recombines TRBV18 with TRBJ1-4, with no clear D. Germline V gene lookup returns CDR1 KGHSH and CDR2 LQKENI. The CDR3 consists of 17 residues. The germline V and J ends were trimmed by 3 bases and 5 bases, with 19 bases remaining between them. CDR3 in amino acids: CASSPRPTLIGNEKLFF. CDR3 nucleotides: TGTGCCAGCTCACCCCGACCGACCTTGATAGGGAATGAAAAACTGTTTTTT.

The chain uses TRBV4-1 and TRBJ1-5; D not resolved. Germline assignment: CDR1 MGHRA and CDR2 YSYEKL. V was pared by 6 bases and J by 0 bases, with 15 bases between. The CDR3 totals 16 residues. CDR3 sequence reads: CASSRYAGNSNQPQHF. The CDR3 nucleotides read TGCGCCAGCAGTAGGTACGCGGGTAATAGCAATCAGCCCCAGCATTTT.

This chain connects TRBV19 to TRBJ1-2; 11 nucleotides match TRBD1. Trimming took 6 bases from V and 7 from J; bases not matched to a gene: 7. The V gene's germline CDR1 is LNHDA and CDR2 SQIVND (reference sequence). The CDR3 length is 14 residues. CDR3 in DNA: TGTGCCAGTAGCCGGGACAGGGGGATAGGTGGCTACACCTTC. This encodes CASSRDRGIGGYTF.

V and J are TRBV11-2 and TRBJ1-1, with D unclear. Germline lookup yields CDR1 SGHAT and CDR2 FQNNGV. The CDR3 is 13 residues long. The ends were cut back, 5 bases at V and 2 bases at J, with 9 bases in the middle. The CDR3 coding sequence is TGTGCCAGCAGCCAGTCCCTAAACACTGAAGCTTTCTTT. Translation gives CASSQSLNTEAFF.

V gene TRBV5-4 combines with J gene TRBJ2-3, with 8 nucleotides matching TRBD2. Germline lookup yields CDR1 SGHNT and CDR2 YYREEE (reference sequence). V dropped 4 bases and J dropped 5; count of bases not matched to a gene: 9. The CDR3 is made up of 15 amino acids. CDR3 residues: CASSVGLARIDTQYF. CDR3 sequence (DNA): TGTGCCAGCAGCGTCGGACTAGCAAGGATAGATACGCAGTATTTT.

The chain carries TRBV19 and TRBJ1-3, with D unresolved. Germline-derived CDR1 and CDR2 are LNHDA and SQIVND (reference sequence). The CDR3 extends over 14 amino acids. V was clipped by 6 bases and J by 2 bases, with 11 bases between them. Here the CDR3 DNA reads TGTGCCAGTAGCAAGGGCGCCACTGGAAACACCATATATTTT. As protein: CASSKGATGNTIYF.

V and J are TRBV5-4 and TRBJ2-1; 9 bases map to TRBD2. V trimming: 4 bases; J trimming: 7 bases; junction bases outside the gene matches: 6. The germline gives CDR1 SGHNT, CDR2 YYREEE (reference sequence). The CDR3 has 14 residues. CDR3 in amino acids: CASSPQRGENEQFF. In DNA form, the CDR3 reads TGTGCCAGCAGCCCCCAGCGGGGGGAGAATGAGCAGTTCTTC. Full variable domain (missing parts from reference TRBV5-4 and TRBJ2-1): ETGVTQSPTHLIKTRGQQVTLRCSSQSGHNTVSWYQQALGQGPQFIFQYYREEENGRGNFPPRFSGLQFPNYSSELNVNALELDDSALYLCASSPQRGENEQFFGPGTRLTVL.

This rearrangement joins TRBV27 to TRBJ2-7, with a weak D call TRBD1 (6 bases). V was clipped by 6 bases and J by 6 bases, with 12 bases between them. Germline V lookup: CDR1 MNHEY, CDR2 SMNVEV (reference sequence). The length of the CDR3 is 12 residues. DNA of the CDR3: TGTGCCAGCAGCATCAGGGGAACCGAGCAGTACTTC. Protein: CASSIRGTEQYF.

The V call is TRBV12-3 or TRBV12-4, the J call TRBJ1-4; no clear D gene. The CDR3 has 11 residues. V was pared by 6 bases and J by 10 bases, with 9 bases between. The CDR3 DNA reads as TGTGCCAGCAGCGCGGCAGGAAAACTGTTTTTT. This sequence encodes CASSAAGKLFF.